A single sample is the source of the 29 T cell receptor beta chains below, sequenced in a study of neoadjuvant anti-PD-1 for oral cavity cancer (dated by TCRdb to the early 2020s). Library creation used the immunoSEQ multiplex PCR assay. TCRdb limited this immuneACCESS table to in-frame rearrangements with V and J called. A share of clones is missing; checked studies link under half to unresolved V genes, and the rest is unexplained. This sample comprises about 17,000 clones, about 67% of them detected only once. Around 2.6% of the sample goes to the ten largest clones. According to the study, the label for this sample's time point signals: before neoadjuvant nivolumab. Here the sequenced sample was PBMCs, taken before nivolumab (anti-PD-1) treatment. The receptors come from a person aged 40 to 85 with oral cavity squamous cell carcinoma.

This chain links TRBV30 with TRBJ2-1; 8 bases align to TRBD2. Germline CDR1 is GTSNPN and CDR2 is SVGIG (reference sequence). This CDR3 spans 16 amino acids. The V segment lost 2 bases and the J segment 9 bases; nucleotides outside the gene matches: 15. CDR3 residues: CAWSRLGELAGGEQFF. The CDR3 nucleotides read TGTGCCTGGAGTAGATTGGGGGAGTTGGCGGGAGGTGAGCAGTTCTTC.

The rearrangement joins TRBV6-6 to TRBJ2-3; 10 bases line up with TRBD2. With V trimmed by 6 bases and J by 4 bases, 4 bases remained unmatched. CDR3 length: 14 residues. The germline V gene encodes CDR1 MNHNY and CDR2 SVGAGI (reference sequence). The CDR3 sequence is CASSFTSGADTQYF. In nucleotides, the CDR3 is TGTGCCAGCAGCTTCACTAGCGGGGCAGATACGCAGTATTTT.

The rearrangement joins TRBV5-6 to TRBJ2-6; no firm D call. Germline V gene sequence: CDR1 SGHDT, CDR2 YYEEEE. Between the trimmed V and J ends, which lost 4 bases and 2 bases, there was a span of 13 bases. The CDR3 is 16 amino acids. The CDR3 here is CASSLPTRPGANVLTF. CDR3 DNA sequence: TGTGCCAGCAGCCTCCCGACCAGGCCTGGGGCCAACGTCCTGACTTTC.

CDR3 DNA sequence: TGTGCCAGCAGCTTAACCAGGGTCAACAATGAGCAGTTCTTC. Translating gives CASSLTRVNNEQFF. The V call is TRBV11-1, the J call TRBJ2-1, with TRBD1 as a possible D gene (5 bases). The CDR3 extends over 14 amino acids. CDR1 is SGHAT, CDR2 FQDESV, per germline (reference sequence). V was clipped by 2 bases and J by 5 bases, with 10 bases between them.

This chain uses TRBV5-1 with TRBJ1-1, with a possible D match to TRBD1 (5 bases). The CDR3 runs 16 residues. The V and J ends lost 1 base and 5 bases respectively, with 18 bases between them. Germline loops: CDR1 SGHRS, CDR2 YFSETQ. The CDR3, as DNA: TGCGCCAGCAGCTTGCGGATGCAGGGCAGTGAAACTGAAGCTTTCTTT. Translation: CASSLRMQGSETEAFF.

J is TRBJ2-3 and V is TRBV29-1; tentatively, D is TRBD1 or TRBD2 (6 bases each). V dropped 3 bases and J dropped 4 bases, with 8 bases sitting between them. This CDR3 has 12 residues. Germline assignment: CDR1 SQVTM and CDR2 ANQGSEA. CDR3 DNA sequence: TGCAGCGTTGAGAGGGGGGCAGATACGCAGTATTTT. Protein: CSVERGADTQYF.

The chain couples TRBV27 to TRBJ2-2; 8 nucleotides align to TRBD2. Germline loops: CDR1 MNHEY, CDR2 SMNVEV (reference sequence). The CDR3 length is 17 residues. Trimming at V came to 5 bases and at J to 0 bases, leaving 8 bases not matched to a gene. The CDR3 here is CASSLRSLAANTGELFF. The CDR3 DNA sequence: TGTGCCAGCAGTCTCCGATCACTAGCGGCGAACACCGGGGAGCTGTTTTTT.

In its sample, this clone was seen a few times. The V gene is TRBV19, the J gene TRBJ2-3; possible D gene TRBD1, 6 bases. CDR3 length: 13 amino acids. CDR1 LNHDA and CDR2 SQIVND come from the germline V gene (reference sequence). Deletions cut 6 bases from V and 2 bases from J, with 9 bases between. In nucleotides, the CDR3 is TGTGCCAGTAGAAGGGGGAACACAGATACGCAGTATTTT. It yields the protein CASRRGNTDTQYF.

The V and J genes are TRBV30 and TRBJ1-4, with D tentatively TRBD1 (6 bases). Germline lookup yields CDR1 GTSNPN and CDR2 SVGIG (reference sequence). The CDR3 sequence is 15 residues long. V lost 1 base and J lost 0, with 9 bases in between. The CDR3 loop is CAWSEGGATNEKLFF. The CDR3 nucleotides read TGTGCCTGGAGTGAGGGGGGGGCAACTAATGAAAAACTGTTTTTT.

The V gene is TRBV6-1, the J gene TRBJ1-2; D is unresolved. Trimming took 5 bases from V and 8 from J, leaving 15 bases between them. Germline V gene lookup returns CDR1 MNHNS and CDR2 SASEGT. This CDR3 region has 13 residues. The CDR3 nucleotides are TGTGCCAGCAGTTCCTCGGGTTACCAAGGCTACACCTTC. Its translation: CASSSSGYQGYTF.

The V call is TRBV25-1, the J call TRBJ2-7; possibly TRBD2 for D (6 bases). Per germline, CDR1 MGHDK and CDR2 SYGVNS. The CDR3 runs to 15 residues. The V end was cut by 4 bases, the J end by 3 bases, with 16 bases between. CDR3 residues: CASSGSTTSNYEQYF. CDR3 coding DNA: TGTGCCAGCAGTGGCTCTACTACTAGCAACTACGAGCAGTACTTC.

The chain couples TRBV19 to TRBJ1-5, with 7 bases that match TRBD1. Per the germline V gene, CDR1 is LNHDA and CDR2 is SQIVND (reference sequence). The V segment lost 9 bases and the J segment 3 bases; nucleotides outside the gene matches: 8. CDR3 length: 14 amino acids. The CDR3 DNA sequence: TGTGCCAGCGCGGGACAGCTAGTCAATCAGCCCCAGCATTTT. It codes for CASAGQLVNQPQHF.

The V gene is TRBV6-4, the J gene TRBJ2-7; D gene uncertain. Germline assignment: CDR1 MRHNA and CDR2 SNTAGT. V was trimmed by 8 bases and J by 3 bases, leaving 2 bases between them. The CDR3 is made up of 9 amino acids. The CDR3 bases are TGTGCCAGCCTCTACGAGCAGTACTTC. Translation gives CASLYEQYF.

The chain employs TRBV6-6 and TRBJ2-7, with 11 bases that match TRBD1. CDR3 length: 15 amino acids. In germline, CDR1 is MNHNY, CDR2 SVGAGI (reference sequence). Trimming took 6 bases from V and 4 from J; bases not matched to a gene: 8. The CDR3 region is CASSRGQGAGYEQYF. CDR3 nucleotide sequence: TGTGCCAGCAGCCGCGGACAGGGGGCCGGGTACGAGCAGTACTTC.

The chain carries TRBV2 and TRBJ1-1, with 7 nucleotides matching TRBD1. Germline values: CDR1 SNHLY, CDR2 FYNNEI. J lost 5 bases, V lost 7 bases, and 7 bases had no gene match. The CDR3 extends over 13 amino acids. The CDR3 bases are TGTGCCAGCACCCAGGGGGGGGTTACTGAAGCTTTCTTT. Residues: CASTQGGVTEAFF.

The chain carries TRBV19 and TRBJ1-1; the match to TRBD1 covers 7 bases. V lost 5 bases to trimming and J lost 1 base; unmatched junction nucleotides: 4. The germline gives CDR1 LNHDA, CDR2 SQIVND (reference sequence). This CDR3 spans 14 amino acids. The CDR3 DNA reads TGTGCCAGTAGTTCCACAGGGGCGAACACTGAAGCTTTCTTT. Translating gives CASSSTGANTEAFF.

CDR3 amino acids: CASSQVGTGKGETQYF. The CDR3 nucleotides read TGCGCCAGCAGCCAAGTCGGGACAGGGAAAGGGGAGACCCAGTACTTC. The chain recombines TRBV4-1 with TRBJ2-5, with TRBD1 matching over 9 bases. This CDR3 comprises 16 residues. Unmatched junction bases numbered 8, after V lost 1 base and J lost 5 bases. CDR1 is MGHRA, CDR2 YSYEKL, per germline.

This clone was recorded only once. V gene TRBV6-5 combines with J gene TRBJ1-4; 7 nucleotides line up with TRBD1. Germline CDR1 is MNHEY and CDR2 is SVGAGI. The length of the CDR3 is 15 residues. The V gene end was trimmed by 5 bases and the J gene end by 5 bases; junction bases not matched to a gene: 8. Written as DNA, the CDR3 is TGTGCCAGCAGTCGCCACCGGGACAGCAATGAAAAACTGTTTTTT. Translation: CASSRHRDSNEKLFF.

The rearrangement uses TRBV7-6 and TRBJ2-1; D gene uncertain. Trimming stripped 2 bases from V and 6 bases from J, with 2 bases between. Germline V gene data show CDR1 as SGHVS and CDR2 as FNYEAQ. There are 11 residues in the CDR3. DNA of the CDR3: TGTGCCAGCAGCTTAACCAATGAGCAGTTCTTC. This gives the protein CASSLTNEQFF.

The J gene is TRBJ2-7, the V gene TRBV6-5, with D unresolved. Germline V gives CDR1 MNHEY, CDR2 SVGAGI. CDR3 length equals 15 residues. V was pared by 2 bases and J by 1 base, with 12 bases between. CDR3 in amino acids: CASSYGVQSSYEQYF. The CDR3 region has the DNA TGTGCCAGCAGTTACGGGGTACAGTCATCCTACGAGCAGTACTTC.

The CDR3 loop reads CASSFGQVEYEQYF. The DNA of the CDR3 is TGTGCCAGCAGCTTTGGGCAGGTGGAGTACGAGCAGTACTTC. The chain is built from TRBV7-9 and TRBJ2-7; D gene ambiguous. The CDR3 is 14 amino acids. V lost 3 bases and J 4 bases, leaving 13 bases between the germline ends. Germline V lookup: CDR1 SEHNR, CDR2 FQNEAQ (reference sequence). Together with reference TRBV7-9 and TRBJ2-7, the CDR3 gives the full variable domain: DTGVSQNPRHKITKRGQNVTFRCDPISEHNRLYWYRQTLGQGPEFLTYFQNEAQLEKSRLLSDRFSAERPKGSFSTLEIQRTEQGDSAMYLCASSFGQVEYEQYFGPGTRLTVT.

V is TRBV25-1 and J is TRBJ2-3, with no clear D. CDR3 length equals 17 residues. Germline V lookup: CDR1 MGHDK, CDR2 SYGVNS. Trimming left V 8 bases short and J 0 bases short, with 21 bases between. The CDR3 spells CASSFSRSLLSTDTQYF. CDR3 in DNA: TGTGCCAGCTCCTTTAGCAGGTCTCTCCTTAGCACAGATACGCAGTATTTT.

This clone has just a few counts. This rearrangement joins TRBV10-3 to TRBJ2-7; 9 bases match TRBD2. The CDR3 length is 15 residues. J gave up 2 bases and V 0 bases, and 2 bases lay outside the gene matches. Germline CDR1 ENHRY, CDR2 SYGVKD. The CDR3 loop reads CAISESGGRAYEQYF. CDR3 nucleotides: TGTGCCATCAGTGAGTCGGGCGGGAGGGCCTACGAGCAGTACTTC.

The chain has TRBV25-1 and TRBJ1-4; D is perhaps TRBD1 (5 bases). Germline loops: CDR1 MGHDK, CDR2 SYGVNS. Trimming pared 2 bases from V and 0 bases from J, leaving 7 bases between. The CDR3 covers 15 residues. The CDR3 bases are TGTGCCAGCAGTGAAGGGGGGGCAACTAATGAAAAACTGTTTTTT. It is translated as CASSEGGATNEKLFF.

The chain recombines TRBV11-2 with TRBJ2-2, with D perhaps TRBD1 or TRBD2 (5 bases each). V was pared by 3 bases and J by 1 base, with 9 bases between. CDR3 length: 15 amino acids. In germline, CDR1 is SGHAT, CDR2 FQNNGV. The CDR3 bases are TGTGCCAGCAGCTTCGAGGGGCGGAACACCGGGGAGCTGTTTTTT. It translates to CASSFEGRNTGELFF.

The table lists this clone with a few counts. V usage is TRBV10-3 and J usage is TRBJ1-1; TRBD1 might be the D (6 bases). The CDR3 has 14 residues. Trimming cost V 2 bases and J 1 base, with 8 bases left between them. CDR1 ENHRY and CDR2 SYGVKD come from the germline V gene. The CDR3 loop is CAISEGQKNTEAFF. The CDR3 nucleotides are TGTGCCATCAGTGAGGGACAGAAGAACACTGAAGCTTTCTTT.

This clone was detected a few times. This chain uses TRBV5-1 with TRBJ1-5; D remains unclear. CDR3 length: 13 residues. From germline, CDR1 is SGHRS and CDR2 YFSETQ. Trimming shortened V by 0 bases and J by 5 bases, and 6 bases separated the two germline ends. In DNA, the CDR3 is TGCGCCAGCAGCTTGGGGAAGGATCAGCCCCAGCATTTT. Translating it yields CASSLGKDQPQHF.

This clone was seen a handful of times. CDR3 sequence (DNA): TGTGCCAGCAGGGGGACTAGCGGCCCCTACGAGCAGTACTTC. Protein product: CASRGTSGPYEQYF. The chain is built from TRBV27 and TRBJ2-7, with TRBD2 matching 11 bases. The J segment lost 2 bases and the V segment lost 6 bases, leaving 3 bases of the junction unmatched. Germline V gene data show CDR1 as MNHEY and CDR2 as SMNVEV (reference sequence). CDR3 size: 14 residues.

The genes are TRBV30 and TRBJ2-7; 14 bases align to TRBD2. The V gene's germline CDR1 is GTSNPN and CDR2 SVGIG (reference sequence). The CDR3 covers 15 residues. The ends lost 4 bases at V and 1 base at J; junction bases unmatched: 3. CDR3 sequence: CAWTRTSGRSYEQYF. The CDR3 DNA follows: TGTGCCTGGACCCGGACTAGCGGGAGGTCCTACGAGCAGTACTTC.